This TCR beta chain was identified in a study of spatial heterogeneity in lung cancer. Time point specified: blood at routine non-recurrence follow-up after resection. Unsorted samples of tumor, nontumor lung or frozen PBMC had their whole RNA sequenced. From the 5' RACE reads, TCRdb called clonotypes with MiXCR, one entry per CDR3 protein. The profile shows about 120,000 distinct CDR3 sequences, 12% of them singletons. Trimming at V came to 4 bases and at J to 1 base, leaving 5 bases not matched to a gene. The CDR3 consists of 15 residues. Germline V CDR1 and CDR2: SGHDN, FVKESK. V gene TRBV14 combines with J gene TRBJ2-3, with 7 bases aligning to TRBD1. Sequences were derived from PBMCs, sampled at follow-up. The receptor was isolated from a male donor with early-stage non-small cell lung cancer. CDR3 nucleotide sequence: TGTGCCAGCAGCCCTCCCGGGACAGGCACAGATACGCAGTATTTT. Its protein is CASSPPGTGTDTQYF.